The 20 T cell receptor beta chains presented below share a single source sample, sequenced in a study of radiotherapy plus CTLA-4 blockade in lung cancer. Data came from immunoSEQ multiplex PCR; TCRdb stores just in-frame clones and leaves some out. The data hold some 67,000 clones, with about 72% observed a single time. The material was peripheral blood, obtained from a patient treated with radiotherapy plus ipilimumab. These receptors came from a human donor with non-small cell lung cancer whose response to radiotherapy plus ipilimumab could not be evaluated. Some clones in this sample may be carry-over from other donors' samples.

The rearrangement links TRBV7-9 to TRBJ2-5; D perhaps matches TRBD2 (6 bases). This CDR3 region has 13 residues. V shed 5 bases and J shed 3 bases, with 10 bases lying between them. Looked up from germline, CDR1 is SEHNR and CDR2 is FQNEAQ (reference sequence). This chain's CDR3 is CASSQAGEETQYF. In nucleotides, the CDR3 is TGTGCCAGCAGCCAAGCGGGTGAAGAGACCCAGTACTTC.

This sequence joins TRBV7-2 and TRBJ1-6, with D tentatively TRBD1 (6 bases). V shed 5 bases and J shed 4 bases, with 9 bases lying between them. The germline V gene encodes CDR1 SGHTA and CDR2 FQGNSA. This CDR3 is built from 14 residues. The chain's CDR3 is CASSPTGYNSPLHF. The CDR3 DNA is TGTGCCAGCAGCCCCACAGGGTATAATTCACCCCTCCACTTT.

The V and J genes are TRBV20-1 and TRBJ2-1; D possibly corresponds to TRBD2 (5 bases). The CDR3 is 11 residues long. Trimming removed 3 bases at V and 12 bases at J, with 12 bases between. CDR1 and CDR2 (germline): DFQATT, SNEGSKA (reference sequence). The CDR3 bases are TGCAGTGCTAGGTTTAGCGACGGGCAGTTCTTC. Residues: CSARFSDGQFF.

V usage is TRBV7-3 and J usage is TRBJ2-6, with TRBD1 matching over 9 bases. The CDR3 runs to 17 residues. CDR1 and CDR2 from the germline V gene are SGHTA and FQGTGA. V lost 5 bases, J lost 1 base, and 6 bases stayed unmatched. The CDR3 region is CASSLQGAGSGANVLTF. The CDR3, as DNA: TGTGCCAGCAGCCTACAGGGGGCTGGGTCTGGGGCCAACGTCCTGACTTTC.

This clone has only a few counts. V and J are TRBV4-1 and TRBJ1-5; maybe TRBD1 (6 bases). V was trimmed by 8 bases and J by 1 base, leaving 18 bases between them. The CDR3 has 16 amino acids. Looked up from germline, CDR1 is MGHRA and CDR2 is YSYEKL. CDR3 protein: CASGLPSRGSNQPQHF. DNA of the CDR3: TGCGCCAGCGGCCTCCCCTCTAGGGGGAGCAATCAGCCCCAGCATTTT.

V usage is TRBV5-1 and J usage is TRBJ2-7, with 10 positions matching TRBD1. The CDR3 consists of 14 residues. Trimming took 4 bases from V and 7 from J; bases not matched to a gene: 8. Germline loops: CDR1 SGHRS, CDR2 YFSETQ. The CDR3 spells CASSTGQGLGEQYF. In nucleotides, the CDR3 is TGCGCCAGCAGCACGGGACAGGGGCTCGGGGAGCAGTACTTC.

The J gene is TRBJ1-1, the V gene TRBV4-1; unclear D gene. V lost 0 bases and J lost 1, with 6 bases in between. The CDR3 runs 14 residues. The germline V gene has CDR1 MGHRA and CDR2 YSYEKL. CDR3 sequence (DNA): TGCGCCAGCAGCCAAGATAGTTGGAACACTGAAGCTTTCTTT. Its translation: CASSQDSWNTEAFF.

Only a few counts were recorded for this clone. The CDR3 nucleotides read TGTGCCAGCAGTTTAGACAGGTCTAATGAAAAACTGTTTTTT. Translating gives CASSLDRSNEKLFF. The chain is built from TRBV28 and TRBJ1-4; D perhaps matches TRBD1 (6 bases). Germline CDR1 reads MDHEN; CDR2 reads SYDVKM. V lost 2 bases and J lost 3, with 7 bases in between. The CDR3 loop spans 14 amino acids.

This sequence joins TRBV28 and TRBJ1-2, with D uncertain. CDR3 length equals 12 residues. The germline V gene has CDR1 MDHEN and CDR2 SYDVKM. V lost 10 bases to trimming and J lost 4 bases, with 13 bases between them. CDR3 nucleotides: TGTGCCACCGTCCCGGGGAGCTATGGCTACACCTTC. Its translation is CATVPGSYGYTF.

CDR3 sequence reads: CASSPHLGNQETQYF. CDR3 in DNA: TGTGCCAGCAGCCCCCACCTAGGAAACCAAGAGACCCAGTACTTC. The J gene is TRBJ2-5, the V gene TRBV9, with D hard to call. The V gene lost 4 bases and the J gene lost 0 bases, with 13 bases spanning the gap. The CDR3 totals 15 residues. Germline V CDR1 and CDR2: SGDLS, YYNGEE.

The CDR3 protein is CASSSRGAYGYTF. CDR3 nucleotide sequence: TGTGCCAGCAGCTCCCGGGGGGCGTATGGCTACACCTTC. The rearrangement joins TRBV5-4 to TRBJ1-2, with D possibly matching TRBD1 (6 bases). Per germline, CDR1 SGHNT and CDR2 YYREEE (reference sequence). V lost 3 bases, J lost 5 bases, and 11 bases lay in between. CDR3 length: 13 amino acids.

V and J are TRBV6-5 and TRBJ1-2, with D unclear. Trimming shortened V by 0 bases and J by 2 bases, and 7 bases separated the two germline ends. The germline V gene encodes CDR1 MNHEY and CDR2 SVGAGI. This CDR3 has 14 residues. The CDR3 DNA reads TGTGCCAGCAGTTACTCAGCGGCGAACTATGGCTACACCTTC. This translates into CASSYSAANYGYTF.

V and J are TRBV4-2 and TRBJ1-1, with D tentatively TRBD1 (6 bases). This CDR3 has 14 residues. Trimming pared 4 bases from V and 5 bases from J, leaving 14 bases between. Germline-derived CDR1 and CDR2 are LGHNA and YNFKEQ. CDR3 region: CASSPATGLTEAFF. CDR3 nucleotide sequence: TGTGCCAGCAGCCCAGCGACAGGTCTAACTGAAGCTTTCTTT.

The gene calls are TRBV10-3 and TRBJ2-6; 7 nucleotides agree with TRBD2. The germline V gene encodes CDR1 ENHRY and CDR2 SYGVKD. The V segment lost 0 bases and the J segment 0 bases; nucleotides outside the gene matches: 5. There are 18 residues in the CDR3. CDR3 region: CAISESLAESSGANVLTF. DNA for the CDR3: TGTGCCATCAGTGAGTCGCTAGCGGAGTCCTCTGGGGCCAACGTCCTGACTTTC.

This chain connects TRBV27 to TRBJ1-2; unclear D gene. The V end was cut by 6 bases, the J end by 8 bases, with 13 bases between. The CDR3 is made up of 12 amino acids. Germline CDR1 is MNHEY and CDR2 is SMNVEV (reference sequence). DNA for the CDR3: TGTGCCAGCAGAGGACGACTATGGGGCTACACCTTC. It specifies CASRGRLWGYTF.

The J gene is TRBJ1-1, the V gene TRBV19, with 10 bases aligning to TRBD1. V shed 5 bases and J 5 bases; nucleotides not matched to a gene: 8. CDR3 length: 15 amino acids. The germline CDR1 and CDR2 sequences are LNHDA and SQIVND (reference sequence). CDR3 nucleotides: TGTGCCAGTAGTGACCAGACAGGGGGCAGGACTGAAGCTTTCTTT. As protein: CASSDQTGGRTEAFF.

The rearrangement joins TRBV10-3 to TRBJ1-4; the match to TRBD1 covers 8 bases. The CDR3 contains 14 residues. After removal of 10 bases from V and 4 bases from J, the junction contained 8 bases not matched to a gene. CDR1 ENHRY and CDR2 SYGVKD come from the germline V gene. In DNA, the CDR3 is TGTGCCAGCCCTTACAGGGGGATTAATGAAAAACTGTTTTTT. Translating it yields CASPYRGINEKLFF.

CDR3 residues: CASGVHMNTEAFF. Written as DNA, the CDR3 is TGTGCCAGCGGAGTCCACATGAACACTGAAGCTTTCTTT. J is TRBJ1-1 and V is TRBV28, with D unclear. This CDR3 has 13 amino acids. Germline V gene sequence: CDR1 MDHEN, CDR2 SYDVKM. V was trimmed by 8 bases and J by 0 bases, leaving 10 bases between them.

V is TRBV18 and J is TRBJ1-2; a weak D match, TRBD1 (5 bases). The germline V gene encodes CDR1 KGHSH and CDR2 LQKENI. The germline V and J ends were trimmed by 6 bases and 3 bases, with 11 bases remaining between them. This CDR3 is built from 13 residues. CDR3 region: CASSLGHDYGYTF. CDR3 nucleotide sequence: TGTGCCAGCTCCCTTGGACATGACTATGGCTACACCTTC.

The chain couples TRBV19 to TRBJ2-3; 8 nucleotides match TRBD2. The CDR3 totals 16 residues. Germline CDR1 reads LNHDA; CDR2 reads SQIVND (reference sequence). The V segment lost 4 bases and the J segment 2 bases; nucleotides outside the gene matches: 8. In DNA, the CDR3 is TGTGCCAGTAGTAAGAGAGCGGGGGCCTACACAGATACGCAGTATTTT. Translation gives CASSKRAGAYTDTQYF. Full variable domain (rest looked up from reference TRBV19 and TRBJ2-3): DGGITQSPKYLFRKEGQNVTLSCEQNLNHDAMYWYRQDPGQGLRLIYYSQIVNDFQKGDIAEGYSVSREKKESFPLTVTSAQKNPTAFYLCASSKRAGAYTDTQYFGPGTRLTVL.